This record concerns one T cell receptor (beta chain) sequence. Looked up from germline, CDR1 is SEHNR and CDR2 is FQNEAQ (reference sequence). V lost 5 bases to trimming and J lost 2 bases; unmatched junction nucleotides: 5. The CDR3 sequence is 14 residues long. The study drew participants aged about 18 to 89 years from 20 to 30 US areas. This record belongs to a study of blood T cell repertoires in COVID-19. Background on the study: PBMCs, B-cell-depleted T cells, or T cells provided the cDNA or gDNA that made up the material.

Per the original methods: Reference gene primer amplification yielded estimated nucleated cell counts. The protocol was immunoSEQ multiplex PCR, while the TCRdb copy is restricted to in-frame clones and leaves out a portion. D and trimming come from the DNA, and the V and J calls and clone size come from that table. This table has some 530,000 clones, roughly nine tenths appearing once. This chain links TRBV7-9 with TRBJ1-2; TRBD1 matches 7 bases. This clonotype was obtained from an older woman who had recovered from COVID-19. The sample taken for sequencing was PBMCs or T cells enriched from blood (not recorded which). The CDR3 is CASSIRQGNYGYTF. The CDR3 region has the DNA TGTGCCAGCAGCATCCGACAGGGAAACTATGGCTACACCTTC.